The source of this T cell receptor (beta chain) is a study of blood T cell repertoires in COVID-19. Study-level background: The United States, Italy and Spain provided the acute and convalescent COVID-19 samples. From T cells, B-cell-depleted T cells, or PBMCs came the material, which was cDNA or gDNA.

Per the study methods: Estimation of nucleated cell counts relied on the amplification of reference gene primers. Method: immunoSEQ multiplex PCR; TCRdb's copy keeps in-frame clones and lacks some. For V, J and clone size, that table is used; D and trimming come from the DNA. Of 52,000 or so clones listed, roughly 90% were seen once; the top ten hold 3.9%. Germline V gives CDR1 MNHEY, CDR2 SVGEGT. J lost 4 bases, V lost 4 bases, and 9 bases had no gene match. The CDR3 consists of 17 residues. The chain is built from TRBV6-2 or TRBV6-3 and TRBJ2-1; 11 bases fit TRBD2. Material for sequencing was peripheral blood. The receptor was isolated from a man aged 50-59 years with acute or convalescent COVID-19. The CDR3 sequence is CASSFPSGRSDYNEQFF. The DNA of the CDR3 is TGTGCCAGCAGTTTCCCTAGCGGGAGGTCCGATTACAATGAGCAGTTCTTC.